This paragraph covers one T cell receptor (beta chain) sequence. The record originates from a study of beta chain features in type 1 diabetes. The whole isolated RNA underwent reverse transcription, so sequencing captured expressed TCRB transcripts. This table comes from immunoSEQ multiplex PCR, and its TCRdb copy is limited to in-frame clones, with some not included. Of 200,000 to 250,000 clones listed, over 12% are singletons. CDR3 length equals 16 residues. J was trimmed by 3 bases and V by 1 base; bases with no gene match: 4. Germline CDR1 and CDR2: SGHAT and FQNNGV. The chain combines TRBV11-2 with TRBJ2-5; TRBD2 agrees at 11 bases. The receptor comes from a woman aged 40 to 50 in good health. Sequenced: naive CD4+ T cells from blood. CDR3 sequence: CASSLGTSGYEETQYF. CDR3 nucleotides: TGTGCCAGCAGCTTAGGGACTAGCGGGTACGAAGAGACCCAGTACTTC. Together with reference TRBV11-2 and TRBJ2-5, the CDR3 gives the full variable domain: EAGVAQSPRYKIIEKRQSVAFWCNPISGHATLYWYQQILGQGPKLLIQFQNNGVVDDSQLPKDRFSAERLKGVDSTLKIQPAKLEDSAVYLCASSLGTSGYEETQYFGPGTRLLVL.